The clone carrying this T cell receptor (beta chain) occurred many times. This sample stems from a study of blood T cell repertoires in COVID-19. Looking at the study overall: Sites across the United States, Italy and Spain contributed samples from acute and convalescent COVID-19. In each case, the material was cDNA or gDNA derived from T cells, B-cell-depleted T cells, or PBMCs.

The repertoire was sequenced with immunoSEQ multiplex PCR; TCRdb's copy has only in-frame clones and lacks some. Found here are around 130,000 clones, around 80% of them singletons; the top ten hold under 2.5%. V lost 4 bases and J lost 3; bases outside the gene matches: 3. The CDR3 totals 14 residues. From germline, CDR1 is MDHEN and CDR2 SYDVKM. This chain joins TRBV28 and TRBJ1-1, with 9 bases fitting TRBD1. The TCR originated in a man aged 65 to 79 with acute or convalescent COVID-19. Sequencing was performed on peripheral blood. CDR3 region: CASSWDRVYTEAFF. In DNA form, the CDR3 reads TGTGCCAGCAGTTGGGACAGGGTTTACACTGAAGCTTTCTTT.